This TCR beta chain is from a study of beta chain features in type 1 diabetes. Notes on the study in general: Shorter TCRB CDR3s, moderately but significantly so, were found in Type 1 diabetes patients in all four CD4+ subsets. Patients' naive, central memory and Treg TCRB repertoires seemed closer to one another than those of healthy donors.

One heparinised draw of blood, averaging around 120 mL, came from each donor. Using CD45RO/CCR7/CD25/CD127/CD95/CD27, CD4+ naive, central memory, regulatory and stem cell-like memory cells were sorted. The CDR3 has 19 amino acids. Germline assignment: CDR1 SGHKS and CDR2 YYEKEE (reference sequence). V trimming: 0 bases; J trimming: 1 base; junction bases outside the gene matches: 12. This clone has a handful of counts. Its antigen remains unknown. What was sequenced were expressed TCRB transcripts, since all of the isolated RNA had been reverse transcribed. This table comes from immunoSEQ multiplex PCR, and its TCRdb copy is limited to in-frame clones, with some not included. This repertoire shows 150,000 to 200,000 clones, 7.5% to 10% found once; its top ten account for approximately 2.2%.

The clonotype originates from a woman between 18 and 29 years old in good health. The gene calls are TRBV5-5 and TRBJ1-5, with 8 bases lining up with TRBD1. Sample: central memory CD4+ T cells from blood. The CDR3 sequence: CASSLAVDRGAFSNQPQHF. CDR3 sequence (DNA): TGTGCCAGCAGCTTGGCCGTTGACAGGGGAGCGTTCAGCAATCAGCCCCAGCATTTT.